Listed below are T cell receptor beta chains from one sample, sequenced in a study of human thymus T cells. The table came from immunoSEQ multiplex PCR; TCRdb's copy has only in-frame clones and leaves some out. The data show tens of thousands of clones, with 95% seen just once and about 0.03% held by the top ten. The source material was thymus tissue. The receptors were sampled from a girl in the first two years of life with a congenital heart defect but otherwise immunologically healthy. The CDR3 runs from the conserved cysteine through the conserved F or W. The D gene is left open where the match is weak. Some rows have no size entry. The others give once, few or many, or a class for an expanded clone.

.	TRBJ2-3	.	TRBV4-1	CASSHSIGAHKLADTQYF	TGCGCCAGCAGCCACTCAATCGGAGCCCACAAGCTGGCAGATACGCAGTATTTT
.	TRBJ1-3	.	TRBV4-3	CASSQDQTLSGNTIYF	TGCGCCAGCAGCCAAGACCAGACACTGTCTGGAAACACCATATATTTT
.	TRBJ2-5	.	TRBV27	CASSLSVLGETQYF	TGTGCCAGCAGTTTATCCGTTTTGGGGGAGACCCAGTACTTC
.	TRBJ2-3	.	TRBV15	CATSRLSFSTDTQYF	TGTGCCACCAGCCGACTCAGCTTTAGCACAGATACGCAGTATTTT
.	TRBJ2-3	.	TRBV4-1	CASSHRTLGDWGVTDTQYF	TGCGCCAGCAGCCATCGAACGTTAGGGGACTGGGGAGTCACAGATACGCAGTATTTT
.	TRBJ2-3	.	TRBV9	CASSVPGVQRTPDTQYF	TGTGCCAGCAGCGTTCCCGGTGTACAGCGGACTCCAGATACGCAGTATTTT
.	TRBJ2-7	.	TRBV18	CASSPRRAYSYEQYF	TGTGCCAGCTCACCACGGAGGGCCTACTCCTACGAGCAGTACTTC
TRBD1	TRBJ2-7	.	TRBV5-4	CASSLWDSKKDF	TGTGCCAGCAGCTTGTGGGACAGCAAGAAGGACTTC
TRBD2	TRBJ2-1	once	TRBV28	CASTTGLTVWNEQFF	TGTGCCAGCACAACGGGACTAACGGTGTGGAATGAGCAGTTCTTC
TRBD1	TRBJ1-1	.	TRBV19	CASSIDQGENTEAFF	TGTGCCAGTAGTATAGATCAGGGGGAGAACACTGAAGCTTTCTTT
.	TRBJ1-3	.	TRBV27	CASSAAGTPSGNTIYF	TGTGCCAGCAGTGCCGCGGGGACACCCTCTGGAAACACCATATATTTT
TRBD1	TRBJ2-7	.	TRBV19	CATRSGQEYEQYF	TGTGCCACCCGATCGGGACAGGAGTACGAGCAGTACTTC
TRBD1	TRBJ1-5	.	TRBV19	CASRVGTAHQPQHF	TGTGCCAGTAGGGTGGGGACAGCACACCAGCCACAGCATTTT
.	TRBJ1-3	.	TRBV16	CASSRRRPLSGNTIYF	TGTGCCAGCAGCCGCCGACGGCCGCTCTCTGGAAACACCATATATTTT
.	TRBJ2-7	.	TRBV7-9	CASSRNPYEQYF	TGTGCCAGCAGTCGGAACCCCTACGAGCAGTACTTC
TRBD1	TRBJ2-7	.	TRBV19	CASSMGQGAREQYF	TGTGCCAGTAGTATGGGACAGGGGGCGAGGGAGCAGTACTTC
TRBD1	TRBJ2-5	.	TRBV9	CASSALRGRQETQYF	TGTGCCAGCAGCGCCCTCAGGGGGAGACAAGAGACCCAGTACTTC
TRBD2	TRBJ2-1	.	TRBV7-8	CASSSWTSGRACEQFF	TGTGCCAGCAGTTCATGGACTAGCGGGAGGGCCTGTGAGCAGTTCTTC
TRBD2	TRBJ2-2	.	TRBV4-3	CASSRGTSGAPRELFF	TGCGCCAGCAGCCGAGGGACTAGCGGGGCTCCCCGGGAGCTGTTTTTT
TRBD2	TRBJ2-5	.	TRBV4-3	CASSQDSPRGGRMGTQYF	TGCGCCAGCAGCCAAGATTCCCCACGGGGAGGGCGCATGGGGACCCAGTACTTC
.	TRBJ1-3	.	TRBV18	CASSQSYSGNTIYF	TGTGCCAGCTCACAGAGCTACTCTGGAAACACCATATATTTT
.	TRBJ1-3	.	TRBV4-3	CASSQDRAESGNTIYF	TGCGCCAGCAGCCAAGATCGGGCAGAGTCTGGAAACACCATATATTTT
.	TRBJ2-5	.	TRBV7-3	CASSLRARGPRETQYF	TGTGCCAGCAGCTTAAGGGCCCGAGGACCCCGAGAGACCCAGTACTTC
.	TRBJ1-1	.	TRBV7-3	CASSFGGQYTEAFF	TGTGCCAGCAGCTTTGGGGGGCAGTACACTGAAGCTTTCTTT
.	TRBJ2-7	.	TRBV2	CASSESKGRSIYEQYF	TGTGCCAGCAGTGAATCAAAAGGGCGATCTATCTACGAGCAGTACTTC
TRBD2	TRBJ2-3	.	TRBV10-1	CASSVATSPDTQYF	TGCGCCAGCAGTGTTGCGACTAGCCCAGATACGCAGTATTTT
TRBD1	TRBJ2-5	.	TRBV5-4	CASSAKGAGSETQYF	TGTGCCAGCAGCGCGAAGGGGGCAGGATCGGAGACCCAGTACTTC
TRBD2	TRBJ2-7	.	TRBV5-4	CASSFGTSGRASYEQYF	TGTGCCAGCAGCTTCGGGACTAGCGGGAGGGCGTCCTACGAGCAGTACTTC
TRBD2	TRBJ2-1	.	TRBV6-1	CASSERAGGPDEQFF	TGTGCCAGCAGTGAAAGAGCGGGAGGGCCGGATGAGCAGTTCTTC
.	TRBJ2-2	.	TRBV11-2	CASSNPSDHTGELFF	TGTGCCAGCAGCAACCCTAGCGATCACACCGGGGAGCTGTTTTTT
.	TRBJ1-1	.	TRBV5-8	CASSFSLNTEAFF	TGTGCCAGCAGCTTCAGCTTGAACACTGAAGCTTTCTTT